This T cell receptor (beta chain) appears in the sequencing data of a study of CXCR3-negative and CXCR3-positive naive CD8 T cells (dated by TCRdb to about 2019). Notes on the research overall: In total, some 130 million TRB reads were obtained, corresponding to roughly 1.5 +/- 0.3 million reads per library. Diversity and physicochemical repertoire analyses covered approximately 10 donors pooled from two independent experiments. The TRBV-TRBJ cluster analysis covered naive subsets from several donors and memory cells from 3 donors.

The CDR3 runs 18 residues from the cysteine to the phenylalanine. Only the protein is on record. The germline V gene gives CDR1 as SGHVS and CDR2 as FQNEAQ. The instrument given in TCRdb is NextSeq 550. The Human TCR Profiling Kit (MiLaboratory) was used to make UMI-labeled 5' RACE TRB cDNA libraries. cDNA synthesis used the entire amount of extracted RNA, and PCR amplification then used the entire amount of cDNA produced. Libraries were prepared in parallel with an identical number of PCR cycles. Under the source paper's analysis protocol: With a requirement of at least two reads per UMI, MIGEC and MiXCR extracted about 50,000 +/- 10,000 unique UMI-labeled TRB cDNA molecules per library. On average, approximately 40,000 +/- 10,000 functional in-frame TRB CDR3 nucleotide clonotypes lacking stop codons were found per library. Diversity metrics, including normalized Shannon-Wiener and Chao1, were computed in VDJtools after downsampling to 5000 UMI-labeled TRB molecules per sample. Clonotype-size-weighted physicochemical properties of the central five CDR3 residues (interaction energy, strength, volume and Kidera factor 4) were computed in VDJtools. TCRdb reprocessed the reads and assigns one entry to each CDR3 protein sequence, leaving out DNA. It is TCRdb's table, rather than the study itself, that gives the V and J calls and clone size. The table for this sample records 130,000 or so distinct CDR3 sequences. Approximately 0.4% of the sample comes from the top ten.

Note on this clonotype: Its antigen specificity is not known.

For every CD8+ T cell subset, 250,000 to 300,000 cells were flow-sorted straight into RLT lysis buffer, and each subset was sorted in triplicate. To exclude memory contaminants, naive CD8+ T cells were stringently defined as CD45RO-CCR7+CD27+CD95-. Using standard density gradient centrifugation, peripheral blood mononuclear cells were isolated from buffy coats. Naive CXCR3-negative and CXCR3-positive CD8+ T cells were flow-sorted using a FACSAria III. An RNeasy Mini Kit was used to extract total RNA from the sorted cells. The investigation overall reported the following: Because surface CD5, which is linked to self-reactivity in mice, was comparable between the naive subsets, TCR interaction strength was also inferred from the physicochemical properties of TRB CDR3s. Within the same donor, TRBV-TRBJ usage looked similar between naive CXCR3-negative and CXCR3-positive cells, but memory cells had distinct patterns. CXCR3 expression partially decreased after cryopreservation, so most assays used freshly isolated PBMCs. Compared with CXCR3-negative naive cells, CXCR3-positive naive cells had TRB CDR3s with higher hydrophobicity (lower Kidera factor 4), lower energy, and higher strength and volume indices. Both naive subsets had comparably high repertoire diversity, while memory CD8+ T cells had much lower repertoire diversity.

The rearranged segments are TRBV7-8 and TRBJ2-4; no DNA is available, so the TRBD1 call from TCRdb remains unchecked. The receptor's source is a human donor in good health. Some clones in this sample may be carry-over from other donors' samples. Source material: naive CXCR3+ CD8+ T cells from blood. The cell subset or site label of this sample denotes: CD45RO-CCR7+CD27+CD95- naive CD8+ T cells expressing CXCR3 (TNR3+). The CDR3 is CASSIRDRQSLAKNIQYF.